These 11 T cell receptor beta chains originate from one sample sequenced in a study of T cell repertoires in cytomegalovirus infection. TCRdb analysed the reads with MiXCR anew, one entry per CDR3 protein. The profile shows about 260,000 distinct CDR3 sequences, about 13% of them singletons. The sequencing sample was made of PBMCs. These receptors all stem from a human donor in good health (CMV status not recorded). Some clones in this sample may be carry-over from other donors' samples.

This clonotype has a count of ten or more. The V call is TRBV10-3, the J call TRBJ1-1; D uncertain. This CDR3 contains 14 residues. Germline CDR1 and CDR2: ENHRY and SYGVKD. V was clipped by 11 bases and J by 1 base, with 17 bases between them. The CDR3 is CASQARTANTEAFF. CDR3 bases: TGTGCCTCTCAAGCCCGGACGGCGAACACTGAAGCTTTCTTT.

This clonotype appeared many times. The chain couples TRBV7-9 to TRBJ1-2, with D maybe TRBD1 (6 bases). CDR1 SEHNR and CDR2 FQNEAQ come from the germline V gene (reference sequence). V was cut by 4 bases and J by 10 bases, with 16 bases left in between. CDR3 length equals 13 residues. DNA of the CDR3: TGTGCCAGCAGCTCGCCCCCCGGACAGACCTACACCTTC. As protein: CASSSPPGQTYTF. Complete variable domain (other parts from reference TRBV7-9 and TRBJ1-2): DTGVSQNPRHKITKRGQNVTFRCDPISEHNRLYWYRQTLGQGPEFLTYFQNEAQLEKSRLLSDRFSAERPKGSFSTLEIQRTEQGDSAMYLCASSSPPGQTYTFGSGTRLTVV.

This clonotype was detected a few times. The chain joins TRBV5-4 to TRBJ2-7; possibly TRBD2 for D (7 bases). Germline assignment: CDR1 SGHNT and CDR2 YYREEE (reference sequence). CDR3 size: 14 residues. V lost 2 bases and J lost 5, with 14 bases in between. CDR3 region: CASSFGGKGDEQYF. CDR3 nucleotide sequence: TGTGCCAGCAGCTTCGGGGGGAAGGGGGACGAGCAGTACTTC.

This clonotype was found a few times. In DNA, the CDR3 is TGCAGTGCTAGAGGCTTGGCTGGCACTGAAGCTTTCTTT. Amino acid sequence: CSARGLAGTEAFF. This rearrangement joins TRBV20-1 to TRBJ1-1; D not certain. Germline V gene sequence: CDR1 DFQATT, CDR2 SNEGSKA (reference sequence). There are 13 residues in the CDR3. Trimming shortened V by 1 base and J by 4 bases, and 10 bases separated the two germline ends.

The sample holds a few counts of this clonotype. The chain joins TRBV20-1 to TRBJ2-1; no clear D gene. The V gene's germline CDR1 is DFQATT and CDR2 SNEGSKA (reference sequence). Trimming took off 1 base at V and 0 bases at J, with 10 bases between the two ends. CDR3 length: 15 residues. This CDR3 is CSARGDQSSYNEQFF. CDR3 nucleotide sequence: TGCAGTGCTAGAGGCGACCAAAGCTCCTACAATGAGCAGTTCTTC.

This clonotype has more than one count but fewer than ten. The chain is built from TRBV27 and TRBJ2-7, with 8 bases that match TRBD2. Germline CDR1 is MNHEY and CDR2 is SMNVEV (reference sequence). The CDR3 loop spans 15 amino acids. Unmatched junction bases numbered 10, after V lost 7 bases and J lost 2 bases. Here the CDR3 reads CASTTWREETYEQYF. In DNA form, the CDR3 reads TGTGCCAGCACGACATGGCGGGAGGAGACCTACGAGCAGTACTTC.

Of note for this clonotype: The junction differs from germline at one of its ends, possibly a read error. The J gene is TRBJ2-5, the V gene TRBV4-1; 10 nucleotides line up with TRBD2. CDR1 is MGHRA and CDR2 is YSYEKL in the germline V gene. The CDR3 totals 16 residues. CDR3 amino acids: CASSSRTSGGGETQYF. CDR3 DNA: TGTGCCAGCAGCTCGCGGACTAGCGGAGGAGGGGAGACCCAGTACTTC.

V usage is TRBV7-9 and J usage is TRBJ2-7; D is unclear. The CDR3 spans 15 residues. The germline V gene has CDR1 SEHNR and CDR2 FQNEAQ (reference sequence). V lost 6 bases to trimming and J lost 4 bases, with 19 bases between them. The DNA of the CDR3 is TGTGCCAGCAGTCACGTCGATGCCTCGGGTTACGAGCAGTACTTC. Its protein product is CASSHVDASGYEQYF.

As regards this clonotype: A much larger clone differs by one base, so this may be a read error. The chain recombines TRBV2 with TRBJ2-3; D not certain. This CDR3 contains 16 residues. V dropped 10 bases and J dropped 0 bases, with 20 bases sitting between them. Germline V gene data show CDR1 as SNHLY and CDR2 as FYNNEI. The CDR3 coding sequence is TGTGCCACCCCAGGCGGAACCGCTGCTAGCACAGATACGCAGTATTTT. Protein product: CATPGGTAASTDTQYF.

This clonotype was recorded many times. The chain recombines TRBV7-2 with TRBJ2-7; D not certain. Germline assignment: CDR1 SGHTA and CDR2 FQGNSA. CDR3 length: 12 residues. V lost 4 bases, J lost 3 bases, and 7 bases lay in between. CDR3 nucleotide sequence: TGTGCCAGCAGCTCCCACGGCTACGAGCAGTACTTC. Protein sequence: CASSSHGYEQYF.

This clonotype was picked up many times. This chain links TRBV7-2 with TRBJ1-2, with TRBD1 as a possible D gene (6 bases). Germline CDR1 is SGHTA and CDR2 is FQGNSA. The germline V and J ends were trimmed by 2 bases and 6 bases, with 16 bases remaining between them. This CDR3 is built from 15 residues. The CDR3 here is CASSLYGGRPDGYTF. CDR3 nucleotide sequence: TGTGCCAGCAGCTTATACGGGGGGCGCCCGGATGGCTACACCTTC.